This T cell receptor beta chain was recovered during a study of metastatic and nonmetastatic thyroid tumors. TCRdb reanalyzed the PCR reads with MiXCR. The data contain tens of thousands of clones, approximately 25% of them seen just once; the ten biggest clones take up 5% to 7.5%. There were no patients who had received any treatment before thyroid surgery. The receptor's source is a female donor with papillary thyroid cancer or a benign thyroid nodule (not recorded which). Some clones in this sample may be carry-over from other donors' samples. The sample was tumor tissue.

In DNA form, the CDR3 reads TGCGCCAGCAGCCAAGAGCGGGACTACGAGCAGTACTTC. Protein: CASSQERDYEQYF. This chain uses TRBV5-1 with TRBJ2-7; 7 bases match TRBD2. This CDR3 spans 13 amino acids. The V gene end was trimmed by 4 bases and the J gene end by 3 bases; junction bases not matched to a gene: 4. The germline CDR1 and CDR2 sequences are SGHRS and YFSETQ.